The 27 T cell receptor beta chains given below trace back to one sample, sequenced in a study of blood T cells in healthy people across ages. Primers used in a second PCR of about 7 to 11 cycles were a sample-barcoded 5' primer and a J-beta primer mix. TCRdb reprocessed the 5' RACE reads with MiXCR, giving one entry per CDR3 protein. The sample lists approximately 790,000 distinct CDR3 sequences; about 59% were seen once. Sequencing input: blood. The receptors were sampled from a man aged 25-45 years in good health.

Turning to this clonotype: At one end, the junction sequence differs from germline, possibly due to a read error. The chain uses TRBV28 and TRBJ2-7, with a tentative D call TRBD2 (5 bases). Germline V CDR1 and CDR2: MDHEN, SYDVKM. The CDR3 is 14 amino acids. The DNA for the CDR3 is TGTGCCAGCAGTTTTCCGAGGGAATACAATGAGCGGTACTTC. Its protein is CASSFPREYNERYF.

The chain has TRBV3-1 and TRBJ2-3, with 7 bases that match TRBD2. The CDR3 loop spans 16 amino acids. CDR1 and CDR2 (germline): LGHDT, YNNKEL (reference sequence). V was clipped by 2 bases and J by 2 bases; unmatched bases: 7. The CDR3 loop reads CASSQRRDYTTDTQYF. In nucleotides, the CDR3 is TGTGCCAGCAGCCAACGTCGGGACTACACCACAGATACGCAGTATTTT.

Only a few counts were recorded for this clonotype. The V gene is TRBV30, the J gene TRBJ2-7, with 9 bases identical to TRBD1. Germline trimming cut 2 bases from V and 1 base from J; bases unmatched to any gene: 3. The length of the CDR3 is 14 residues. From germline, CDR1 is GTSNPN and CDR2 SVGIG (reference sequence). DNA of the CDR3: TGTGCCTGGAGTCAGGACAGGGGTTCCTACGAGCAGTACTTC. Translation: CAWSQDRGSYEQYF.

The V call is TRBV7-3, the J call TRBJ1-2; 7 nucleotides line up with TRBD1. The germline gives CDR1 SGHTA, CDR2 FQGTGA. This CDR3 has 16 residues. V lost 5 bases, J lost 2 bases, and 11 bases stayed unmatched. The CDR3 DNA follows: TGTGCCAGCAGCCCGATCGGGACAGCCACCAACTATGGCTACACCTTC. Amino acid sequence: CASSPIGTATNYGYTF.

The chain has TRBV7-2 and TRBJ2-7, with TRBD2 identical over 8 bases. CDR1 SGHTA and CDR2 FQGNSA come from the germline V gene. CDR3 length: 17 amino acids. The ends lost 0 bases at V and 0 bases at J; junction bases unmatched: 7. CDR3 loop: CASSLAREGPTSYEQYF. Written as DNA, the CDR3 is TGTGCCAGCAGCTTAGCCCGGGAGGGGCCAACCTCCTACGAGCAGTACTTC.

Turning to this clonotype: A single base separates this from a much larger clone, so it may be a read error. This sequence joins TRBV10-3 and TRBJ2-1; 9 positions agree with TRBD2. The V segment lost 10 bases and the J segment 6 bases; nucleotides outside the gene matches: 4. The CDR3 length is 12 residues. Germline assignment: CDR1 ENHRY and CDR2 SYGVKD. The CDR3 DNA is TGTGCCAGCGGGACTAGCCGCAATGAGCAGTTCTTC. This gives the protein CASGTSRNEQFF.

The CDR3 protein is CASSYLVAGALYQETQYF. CDR3 coding DNA: TGTGCCAGCAGTTACCTAGTAGCGGGTGCCCTGTACCAAGAGACCCAGTACTTC. The chain carries TRBV6-5 and TRBJ2-5, with TRBD2 matching over 7 bases. Germline CDR1 is MNHEY and CDR2 is SVGAGI. The CDR3 totals 18 residues. The ends lost 2 bases at V and 0 bases at J; junction bases unmatched: 12.

The CDR3 loop reads CASSPQGIGTDTQYF. For the CDR3, the DNA is TGTGCCAGCAGCCCACAGGGAATCGGCACAGATACGCAGTATTTT. The genes are TRBV6-5 and TRBJ2-3; tentative D call: TRBD1 (6 bases). The V gene's germline CDR1 is MNHEY and CDR2 SVGAGI. Trimming took 6 bases from V and 1 from J, leaving 14 bases between them. The CDR3 runs 15 residues.

This sequence joins TRBV12-3 or TRBV12-4 and TRBJ2-5, with 8 positions matching TRBD2. J lost 11 bases, V lost 2 bases, and 16 bases had no gene match. This CDR3 is built from 16 residues. The CDR3 DNA reads as TGTGCCAGCAGTTTACATTGGGCCAGCGGGGGTAATGAGCAGTACTTC. Encoded protein: CASSLHWASGGNEQYF.

The rearrangement uses TRBV7-8 and TRBJ2-7; 8 nucleotides agree with TRBD2. CDR3 length: 16 amino acids. CDR1 is SGHVS and CDR2 is FQNEAQ in the germline V gene. J lost 4 bases, V lost 5 bases, and 13 bases had no gene match. The CDR3 spells CASSRPGLDTKYEQYF. Written as DNA, the CDR3 is TGTGCCAGCAGCCGTCCGGGACTAGATACGAAATACGAGCAGTACTTC.

In this sample, this clonotype turned up once. The V and J genes are TRBV14 and TRBJ2-5, with D tentatively TRBD2 (5 bases). Trimming shortened V by 0 bases and J by 3 bases, and 35 bases separated the two germline ends. This CDR3 comprises 23 residues. Germline CDR1 is SGHDN and CDR2 is FVKESK. The CDR3 is CASSQDIFGRFAGFGTLKETQYF. The CDR3 DNA is TGTGCCAGCAGCCAAGATATTTTCGGGCGGTTTGCGGGTTTCGGTACCCTAAAAGAGACCCAGTACTTC.

The J gene is TRBJ2-7, the V gene TRBV13; 9 bases align to TRBD1. This CDR3 has 17 amino acids. Germline CDR1 is PRHDT and CDR2 is FYEKMQ (reference sequence). Losses at the gene ends were 5 bases for V and 4 bases for J; bases not matched to a gene: 15. CDR3 DNA: TGTGCCAGCAGCCGCAGGGGAGGGACAGGGAGTTCTTACGAGCAGTACTTC. It is translated as CASSRRGGTGSSYEQYF.

The rearrangement uses TRBV28 and TRBJ2-4; no firm D call. The DNA end is more similar to TRBJ2-7, so the J call may be wrong. The CDR3 totals 14 residues. Germline values: CDR1 MDHEN, CDR2 SYDVKM. The CDR3 bases are TGTGCCAGCAGCCATTCCATAAAGGGTTACGAGCAGTACTTC. It specifies CASSHSIKGYEQYF.

J is TRBJ1-4 and V is TRBV20-1; D may be TRBD1 (5 bases). V was trimmed by 0 bases and J by 6 bases, leaving 11 bases between them. This CDR3 has 14 residues. From germline, CDR1 is DFQATT and CDR2 SNEGSKA (reference sequence). The CDR3 bases are TGCAGTGCTAGAGATCCCAGGGTGGATGAAAAACTGTTTTTT. Translation: CSARDPRVDEKLFF.

The chain is built from TRBV5-1 and TRBJ1-2; D unresolved. The CDR3 spans 14 residues. The V end lost 4 bases, the J end lost 1 base, and 11 bases lay between the germline ends. Germline loops: CDR1 SGHRS, CDR2 YFSETQ. This chain's CDR3 is CASSGGGRNYGYTF. CDR3 bases: TGCGCCAGCAGCGGCGGAGGGCGTAACTATGGCTACACCTTC.

The sample holds one count of this clonotype. The chain combines TRBV2 with TRBJ2-3; D ambiguous. This CDR3 spans 15 amino acids. Trimming took 3 bases from V and 3 from J, leaving 13 bases between them. From germline, CDR1 is SNHLY and CDR2 FYNNEI. In nucleotides, the CDR3 is TGTGCCAGCAGTGAGGATGAGGAAGGGACAGATACGCAGTATTTT. Translating gives CASSEDEEGTDTQYF.

Comments on this clonotype: The junction differs from germline at one of its ends, possibly a read error. This sequence joins TRBV4-3 and TRBJ2-1, with 12 bases fitting TRBD2. CDR1 is LGHNA, CDR2 YSLEER, per germline. This CDR3 is built from 17 residues. The CDR3 nucleotides read TGCACCAGCAGCCAGGCGGGAGTTACTAGCGGGGGGCATGAGCAGTTCTTC. Protein sequence: CTSSQAGVTSGGHEQFF.

This clonotype was seen a handful of times. Here the CDR3 DNA reads TGTGCCAGCAGTGAAGCGGTTGCGGGCGCCTACGAGCAGTACTTC. Translating it yields CASSEAVAGAYEQYF. The genes are TRBV6-1 and TRBJ2-7; tentatively, D is TRBD2 (5 bases). Trimming stripped 0 bases from V and 2 bases from J, with 11 bases between. CDR1 is MNHNS, CDR2 SASEGT, per germline. The CDR3 spans 15 residues.

The rearrangement joins TRBV4-3 to TRBJ2-1, with 7 bases identical to TRBD1. After removal of 3 bases from V and 9 bases from J, the junction contained 11 bases not matched to a gene. The CDR3 length is 15 residues. Looked up from germline, CDR1 is LGHNA and CDR2 is YSLEER. The DNA for the CDR3 is TGCGCCAGCAGCCAGTACCCGACAGGGTTCCGTGAGCAGTTCTTC. Translated, it gives CASSQYPTGFREQFF.

This clonotype was counted between two and nine times. The chain has TRBV4-3 and TRBJ2-1, with D unclear. V was clipped by 0 bases and J by 10 bases, with 10 bases between them. There are 13 residues in the CDR3. Per the germline V gene, CDR1 is LGHNA and CDR2 is YSLEER. Here the CDR3 DNA reads TGCGCCAGCAGCCAAGACCGTGTTCGGGAGCAGTTCTTC. Translating it yields CASSQDRVREQFF.

The CDR3 coding sequence is TGTGCTAGTGGTTTGGTACAGGGGTCCTACAATGAGCAGTTCTTC. It yields the protein CASGLVQGSYNEQFF. V and J are TRBV12-5 and TRBJ2-1; 7 bases map to TRBD1. The CDR3 is 15 amino acids. The germline CDR1 and CDR2 sequences are LGHNT and FRNRAP. With V trimmed by 0 bases and J by 1 base, 0 bases remained unmatched.

V usage is TRBV4-1 and J usage is TRBJ2-3; D gene ambiguous. CDR3 length: 17 amino acids. Per germline, CDR1 MGHRA and CDR2 YSYEKL. V was shortened by 1 base and J by 0 bases, with 14 bases between the two germline ends. This CDR3 reads CASSQGALRGSTDTQYF. In DNA, the CDR3 is TGCGCCAGCAGCCAAGGGGCCCTTCGTGGTAGCACAGATACGCAGTATTTT.

This chain uses TRBV6-6 with TRBJ1-2; TRBD1 matches at 8 bases. CDR3 length: 14 amino acids. Germline V CDR1 and CDR2: MNHNY, SVGAGI (reference sequence). V was clipped by 5 bases and J by 8 bases; unmatched bases: 10. The CDR3 reads CASSVPTGEEGYTF. CDR3 coding DNA: TGTGCCAGCAGTGTCCCGACAGGGGAGGAGGGCTACACCTTC.

The chain employs TRBV4-2 and TRBJ2-7; 7 bases match TRBD1. Germline lookup yields CDR1 LGHNA and CDR2 YNFKEQ. V shed 3 bases, J shed 4 bases, and the junction held 9 bases outside the gene matches. CDR3 length: 15 amino acids. CDR3 nucleotides: TGTGCCAGCAGCCAGACCGGGGCAGGGGGTTACGAGCAGTACTTC. Translated: CASSQTGAGGYEQYF.

This clonotype came up a few times. V gene TRBV29-1 combines with J gene TRBJ2-5, with 11 bases identical to TRBD2. The CDR3 contains 13 residues. Germline trimming cut 3 bases from V and 4 bases from J; bases unmatched to any gene: 1. Germline V gene sequence: CDR1 SQVTM, CDR2 ANQGSEA. The CDR3 is CSVDGLAGETQYF. CDR3 coding DNA: TGCAGCGTTGACGGACTAGCGGGAGAGACCCAGTACTTC. Full variable domain (rest looked up from reference TRBV29-1 and TRBJ2-5): SAVISQKPSRDICQRGTSLTIQCQVDSQVTMMFWYRQQPGQSLTLIATANQGSEATYESGFVIDKFPISRPNLTFSTLTVSNMSPEDSSIYLCSVDGLAGETQYFGPGTRLLVL.

The sample holds one count of this clonotype. The rearrangement joins TRBV7-2 to TRBJ1-2; D call uncertain. V lost 1 base to trimming and J lost 3 bases, with 18 bases between them. Germline V gene sequence: CDR1 SGHTA, CDR2 FQGNSA. CDR3 length: 17 amino acids. For the CDR3, the DNA is TGTGCCAGCAGCTTAGTCCTGGACGTGCAGATCGACTATGGCTACACCTTC. This gives the protein CASSLVLDVQIDYGYTF.

The chain combines TRBV7-2 with TRBJ2-3; 10 nucleotides match TRBD2. Germline V gene data show CDR1 as SGHTA and CDR2 as FQGNSA. The junction had 4 bases not matched to a gene; V was cut back by 1 base and J by 3 bases. The CDR3 length is 16 residues. For the CDR3, the DNA is TGTGCCAGCAGCTTAGGGCCAGCGGGGGGGACAGATACGCAGTATTTT. The encoded protein is CASSLGPAGGTDTQYF. Variable domain in full (rest from reference TRBV7-2 and TRBJ2-3): GAGVSQSPSNKVTEKGKDVELRCDPISGHTALYWYRQSLGQGLEFLIYFQGNSAPDKSGLPSDRFSAERTGGSVSTLTIQRTQQEDSAVYLCASSLGPAGGTDTQYFGPGTRLTVL.